This entry lists 5 T cell receptor beta chains sequenced from one sample in a study of post-analysis software for immune sequencing data (dated by TCRdb to between 2015 and 2017). Their specific antigens are unknown. Findings and caveats that apply to the study as a whole: Patients showed significantly higher frequencies than controls for a handful of TRBV segments, among them TRBV5-6, TRBV5-1 and TRBV20-1.

The library came from PCR. These reads were obtained on an Illumina HiSeq 2500. To reduce PCR and sequencing biases, unique molecular identifiers were built into the TCR beta cDNA libraries. TCRdb's own reprocessing of the public reads used fastp at Q25 and MiXCR and kept productive beta chains. One record per CDR3 amino acid sequence lists the most common genes and DNA. This sample is represented by 250,000 to 300,000 distinct CDR3 sequences; roughly a third of them were singletons. Around 5.2% of the sample rests with the top ten. The sample comprised blood. These receptors all come from a girl under 18 with multiple sclerosis.

Ten or more counts support this clonotype. The chain joins TRBV5-1 to TRBJ2-5; D gene unclear. V was pared by 7 bases and J by 5 bases, with 12 bases between. Germline lookup yields CDR1 SGHRS and CDR2 YFSETQ. The CDR3 totals 12 residues. CDR3 protein: CASGINVETQYF. In DNA, the CDR3 is TGCGCCAGCGGAATAAACGTGGAGACCCAGTACTTC.

This clonotype appeared many times. The chain couples TRBV29-1 to TRBJ1-2; TRBD1 is a possible D gene (5 bases). V lost 5 bases, J lost 4 bases, and 14 bases lay in between. The length of the CDR3 is 13 residues. Germline values: CDR1 SQVTM, CDR2 ANQGSEA. The CDR3 DNA reads as TGCAGCGTTTTCCAGGGAGTCTTCTATGGCTACACCTTC. Translating gives CSVFQGVFYGYTF. Combining the CDR3 with reference TRBV29-1 and TRBJ1-2 gives the whole variable domain SAVISQKPSRDICQRGTSLTIQCQVDSQVTMMFWYRQQPGQSLTLIATANQGSEATYESGFVIDKFPISRPNLTFSTLTVSNMSPEDSSIYLCSVFQGVFYGYTFGSGTRLTVV.

A word on this clonotype: A much larger clone differs by one base, so this may be a read error. This chain uses TRBV5-1 with TRBJ2-5; a possible D gene is TRBD2 (6 bases). Germline V CDR1 and CDR2: SGHRS, YFSETQ. Deletions cut 1 base from V and 4 bases from J, with 14 bases between. CDR3 length: 15 amino acids. CDR3 coding DNA: TGCGCCAGCAGCTTGCGTATGAGGGGAGGAGAGACCCAGTACTTC. This translates into CASSLRMRGGETQYF.

Of note for this clonotype: This CDR3 fails to terminate in the conserved phenylalanine or tryptophan, so it likely reflects a read error. V and J are TRBV5-1 and TRBJ2-3; the D is unclear. V lost 0 bases to trimming and J lost 3 bases, with 5 bases between them. The CDR3 consists of 13 residues. Looked up from germline, CDR1 is SGHRS and CDR2 is YFSETQ. CDR3 coding DNA: TGCGCCAGCAGCTTGGAAGGGACAGATACGCAGTATTCT. Amino acid sequence: CASSLEGTDTQYS.

This clonotype came up a few times. The chain combines TRBV12-3 or TRBV12-4 with TRBJ1-2; D may be TRBD1 (6 bases). V lost 1 base to trimming and J lost 7 bases, with 10 bases between them. The CDR3 extends over 13 amino acids. CDR3 protein: CASSLEQGGGYTF. The CDR3 DNA sequence: TGTGCCAGCAGTTTAGAACAGGGAGGTGGCTACACCTTC.